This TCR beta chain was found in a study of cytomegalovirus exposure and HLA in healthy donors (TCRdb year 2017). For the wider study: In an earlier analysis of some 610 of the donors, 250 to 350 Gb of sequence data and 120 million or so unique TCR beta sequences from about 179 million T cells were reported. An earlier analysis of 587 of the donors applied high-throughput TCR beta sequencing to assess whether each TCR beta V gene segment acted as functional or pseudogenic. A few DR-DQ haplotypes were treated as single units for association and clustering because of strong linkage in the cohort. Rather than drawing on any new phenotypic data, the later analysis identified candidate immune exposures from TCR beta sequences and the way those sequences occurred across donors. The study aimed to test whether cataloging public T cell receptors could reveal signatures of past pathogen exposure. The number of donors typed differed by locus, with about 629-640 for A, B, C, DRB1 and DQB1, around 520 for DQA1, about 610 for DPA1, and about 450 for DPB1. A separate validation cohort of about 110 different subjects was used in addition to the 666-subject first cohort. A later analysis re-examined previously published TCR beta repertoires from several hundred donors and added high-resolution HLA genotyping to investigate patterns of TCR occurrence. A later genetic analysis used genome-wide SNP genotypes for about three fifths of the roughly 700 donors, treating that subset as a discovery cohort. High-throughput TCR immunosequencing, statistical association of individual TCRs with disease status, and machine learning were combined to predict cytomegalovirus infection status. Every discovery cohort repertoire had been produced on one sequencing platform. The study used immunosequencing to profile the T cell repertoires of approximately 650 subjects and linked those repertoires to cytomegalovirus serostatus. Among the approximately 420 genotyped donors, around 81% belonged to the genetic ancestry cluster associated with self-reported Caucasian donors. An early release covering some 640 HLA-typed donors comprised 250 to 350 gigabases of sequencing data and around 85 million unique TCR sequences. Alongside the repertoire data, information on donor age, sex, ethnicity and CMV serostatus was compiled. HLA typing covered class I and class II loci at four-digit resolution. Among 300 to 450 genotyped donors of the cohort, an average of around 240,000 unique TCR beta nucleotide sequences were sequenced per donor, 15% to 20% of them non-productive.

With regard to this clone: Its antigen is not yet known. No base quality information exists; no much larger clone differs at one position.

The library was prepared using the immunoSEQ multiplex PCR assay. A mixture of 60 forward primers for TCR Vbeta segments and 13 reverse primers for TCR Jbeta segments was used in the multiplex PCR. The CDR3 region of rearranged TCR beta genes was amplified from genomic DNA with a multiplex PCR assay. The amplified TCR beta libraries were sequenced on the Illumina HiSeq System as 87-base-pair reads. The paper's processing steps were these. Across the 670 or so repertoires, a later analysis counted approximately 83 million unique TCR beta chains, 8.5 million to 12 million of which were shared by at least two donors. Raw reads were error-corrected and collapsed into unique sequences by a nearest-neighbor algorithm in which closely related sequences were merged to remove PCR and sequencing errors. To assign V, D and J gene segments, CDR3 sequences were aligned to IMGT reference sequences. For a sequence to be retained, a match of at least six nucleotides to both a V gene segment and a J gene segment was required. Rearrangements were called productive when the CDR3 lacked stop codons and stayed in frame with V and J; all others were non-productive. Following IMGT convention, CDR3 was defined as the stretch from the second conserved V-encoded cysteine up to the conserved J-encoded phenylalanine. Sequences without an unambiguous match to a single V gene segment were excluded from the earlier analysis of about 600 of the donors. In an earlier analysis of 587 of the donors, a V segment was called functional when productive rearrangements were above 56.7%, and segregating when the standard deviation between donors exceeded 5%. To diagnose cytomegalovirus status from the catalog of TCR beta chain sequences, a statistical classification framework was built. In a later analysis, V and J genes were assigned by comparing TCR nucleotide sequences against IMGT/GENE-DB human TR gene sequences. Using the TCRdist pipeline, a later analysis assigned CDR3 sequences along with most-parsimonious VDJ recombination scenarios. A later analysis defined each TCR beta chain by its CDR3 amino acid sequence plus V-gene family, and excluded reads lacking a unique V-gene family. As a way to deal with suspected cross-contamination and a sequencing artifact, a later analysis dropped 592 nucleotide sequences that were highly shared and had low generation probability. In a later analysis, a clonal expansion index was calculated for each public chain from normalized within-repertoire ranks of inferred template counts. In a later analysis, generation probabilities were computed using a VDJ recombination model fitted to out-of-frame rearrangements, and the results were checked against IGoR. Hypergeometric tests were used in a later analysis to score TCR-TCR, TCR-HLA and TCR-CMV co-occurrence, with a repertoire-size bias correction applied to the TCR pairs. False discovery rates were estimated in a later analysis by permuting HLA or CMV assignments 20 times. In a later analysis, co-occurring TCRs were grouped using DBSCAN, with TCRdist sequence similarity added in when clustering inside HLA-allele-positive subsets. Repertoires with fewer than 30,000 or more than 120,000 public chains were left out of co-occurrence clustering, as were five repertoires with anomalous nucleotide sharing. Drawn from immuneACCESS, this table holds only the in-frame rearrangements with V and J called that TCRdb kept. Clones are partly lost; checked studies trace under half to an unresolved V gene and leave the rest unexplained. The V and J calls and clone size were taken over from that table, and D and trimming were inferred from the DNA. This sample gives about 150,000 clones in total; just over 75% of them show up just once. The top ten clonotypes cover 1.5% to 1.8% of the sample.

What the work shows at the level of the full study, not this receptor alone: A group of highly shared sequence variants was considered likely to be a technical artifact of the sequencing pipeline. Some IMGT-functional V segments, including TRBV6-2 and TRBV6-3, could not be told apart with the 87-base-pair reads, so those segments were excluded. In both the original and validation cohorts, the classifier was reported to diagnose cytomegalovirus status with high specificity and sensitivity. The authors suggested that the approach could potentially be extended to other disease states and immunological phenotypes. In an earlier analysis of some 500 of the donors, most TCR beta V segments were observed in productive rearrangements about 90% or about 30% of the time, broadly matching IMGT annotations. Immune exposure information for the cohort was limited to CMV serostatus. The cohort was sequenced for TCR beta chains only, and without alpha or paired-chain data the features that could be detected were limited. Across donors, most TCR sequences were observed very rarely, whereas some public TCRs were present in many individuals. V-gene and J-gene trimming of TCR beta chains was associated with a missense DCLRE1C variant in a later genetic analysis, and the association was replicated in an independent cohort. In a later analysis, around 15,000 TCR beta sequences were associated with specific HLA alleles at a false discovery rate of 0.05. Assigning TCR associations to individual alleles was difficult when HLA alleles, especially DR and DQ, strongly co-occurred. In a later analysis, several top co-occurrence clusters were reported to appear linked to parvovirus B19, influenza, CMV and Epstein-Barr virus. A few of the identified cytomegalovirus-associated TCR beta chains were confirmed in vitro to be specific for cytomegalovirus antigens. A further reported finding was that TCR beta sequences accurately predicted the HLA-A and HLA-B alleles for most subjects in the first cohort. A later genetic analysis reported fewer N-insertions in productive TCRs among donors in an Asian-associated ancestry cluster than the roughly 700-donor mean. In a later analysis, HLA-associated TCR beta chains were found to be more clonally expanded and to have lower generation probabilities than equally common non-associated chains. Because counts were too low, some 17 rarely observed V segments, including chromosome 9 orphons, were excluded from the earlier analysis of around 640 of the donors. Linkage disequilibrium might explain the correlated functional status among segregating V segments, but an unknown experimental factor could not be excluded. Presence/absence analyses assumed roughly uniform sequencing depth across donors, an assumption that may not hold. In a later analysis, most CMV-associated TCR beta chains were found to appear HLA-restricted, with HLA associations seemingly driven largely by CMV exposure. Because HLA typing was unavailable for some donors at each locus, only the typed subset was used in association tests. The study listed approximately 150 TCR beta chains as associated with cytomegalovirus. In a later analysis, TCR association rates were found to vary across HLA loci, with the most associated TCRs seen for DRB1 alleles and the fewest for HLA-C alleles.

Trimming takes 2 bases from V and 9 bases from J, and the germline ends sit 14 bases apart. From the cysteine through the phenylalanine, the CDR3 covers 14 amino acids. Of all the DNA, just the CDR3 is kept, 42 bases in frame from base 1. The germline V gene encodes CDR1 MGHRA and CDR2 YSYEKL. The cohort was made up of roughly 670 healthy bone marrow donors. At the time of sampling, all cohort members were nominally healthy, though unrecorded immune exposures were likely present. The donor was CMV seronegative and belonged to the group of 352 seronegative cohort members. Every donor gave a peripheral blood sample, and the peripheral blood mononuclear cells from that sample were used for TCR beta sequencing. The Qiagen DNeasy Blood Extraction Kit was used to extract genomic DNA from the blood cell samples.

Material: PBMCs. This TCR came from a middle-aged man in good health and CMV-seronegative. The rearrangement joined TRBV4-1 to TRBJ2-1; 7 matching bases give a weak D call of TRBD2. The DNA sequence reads TGCGCCAGCAGCCAAATCGGGGGGCGGCTTGAGCAGTTCTTC. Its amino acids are CASSQIGGRLEQFF.